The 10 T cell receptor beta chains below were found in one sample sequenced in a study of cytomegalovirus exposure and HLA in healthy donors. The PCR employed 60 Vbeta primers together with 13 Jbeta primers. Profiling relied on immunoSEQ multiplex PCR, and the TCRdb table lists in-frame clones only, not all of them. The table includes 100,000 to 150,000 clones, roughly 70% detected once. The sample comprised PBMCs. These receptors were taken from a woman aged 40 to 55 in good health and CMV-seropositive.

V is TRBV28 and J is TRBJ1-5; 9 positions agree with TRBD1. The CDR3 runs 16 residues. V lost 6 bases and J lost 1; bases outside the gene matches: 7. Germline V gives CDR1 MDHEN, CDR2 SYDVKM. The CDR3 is CASSPLQGASNQPQHF. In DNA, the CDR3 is TGTGCCAGCAGCCCACTACAGGGGGCGAGCAATCAGCCCCAGCATTTT.

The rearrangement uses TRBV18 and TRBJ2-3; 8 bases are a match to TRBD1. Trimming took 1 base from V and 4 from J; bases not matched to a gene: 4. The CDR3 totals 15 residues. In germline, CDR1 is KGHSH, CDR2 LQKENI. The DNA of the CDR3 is TGTGCCAGCTCACCACGACAGGGGCTGGCAGATACGCAGTATTTT. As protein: CASSPRQGLADTQYF.

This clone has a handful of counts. The CDR3 spells CASSGRTGLNTEAFF. The CDR3 nucleotides read TGTGCCAGCAGCGGTCGGACAGGGCTGAACACTGAAGCTTTCTTT. The rearrangement joins TRBV7-2 to TRBJ1-1; TRBD1 matches at 8 bases. The germline gives CDR1 SGHTA, CDR2 FQGNSA. The CDR3 runs to 15 residues. The V gene end was trimmed by 5 bases and the J gene end by 0 bases; junction bases not matched to a gene: 5.

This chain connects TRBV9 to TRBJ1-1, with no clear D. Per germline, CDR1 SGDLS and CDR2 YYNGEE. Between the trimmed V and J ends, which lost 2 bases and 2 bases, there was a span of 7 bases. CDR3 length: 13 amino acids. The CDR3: CASSVGINTEAFF. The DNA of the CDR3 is TGTGCCAGCAGCGTCGGGATCAACACTGAAGCTTTCTTT.

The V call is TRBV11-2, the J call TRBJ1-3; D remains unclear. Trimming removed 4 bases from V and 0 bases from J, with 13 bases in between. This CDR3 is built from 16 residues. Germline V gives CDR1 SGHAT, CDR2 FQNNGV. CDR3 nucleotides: TGTGCCAGCAGCTCCCTCCGGAGTATCTCTGGAAACACCATATATTTT. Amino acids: CASSSLRSISGNTIYF.

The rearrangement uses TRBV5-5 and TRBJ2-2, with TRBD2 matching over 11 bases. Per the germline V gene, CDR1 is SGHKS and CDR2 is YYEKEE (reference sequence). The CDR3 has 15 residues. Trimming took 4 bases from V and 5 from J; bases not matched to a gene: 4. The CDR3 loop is CASSQWTSGTGELFF. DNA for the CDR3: TGTGCCAGCAGCCAATGGACTAGCGGGACCGGGGAGCTGTTTTTT.

CDR3 bases: TGCGCCAGCAGCCAAGCGTCCTTTACAGGGGTGAACACTGAAGCTTTCTTT. Translated, it gives CASSQASFTGVNTEAFF. The V gene is TRBV4-3, the J gene TRBJ1-1; 7 bases fit TRBD1. CDR1 is LGHNA, CDR2 YSLEER, per germline. The CDR3 spans 17 residues. With 1 base clipped from V and 0 bases from J, the junction kept 8 bases outside the gene matches.

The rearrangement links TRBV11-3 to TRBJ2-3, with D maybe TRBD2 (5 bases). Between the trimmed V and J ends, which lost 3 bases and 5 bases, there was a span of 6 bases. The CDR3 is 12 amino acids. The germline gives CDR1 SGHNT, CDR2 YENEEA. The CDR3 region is CASSFGLDTQYF. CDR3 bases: TGTGCCAGCAGCTTCGGACTAGATACGCAGTATTTT.

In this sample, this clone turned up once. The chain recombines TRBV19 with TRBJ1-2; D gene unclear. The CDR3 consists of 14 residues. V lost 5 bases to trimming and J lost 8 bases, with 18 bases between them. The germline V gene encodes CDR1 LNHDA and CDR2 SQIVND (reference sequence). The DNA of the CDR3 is TGTGCCAGTAGTTCCAAGACTCCGAGAATCGGCTACACCTTC. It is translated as CASSSKTPRIGYTF.

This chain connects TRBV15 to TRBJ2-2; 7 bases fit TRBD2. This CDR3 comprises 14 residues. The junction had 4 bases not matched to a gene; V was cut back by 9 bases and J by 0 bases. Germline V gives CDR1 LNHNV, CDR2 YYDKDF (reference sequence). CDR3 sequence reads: CATSSGSNTGELFF. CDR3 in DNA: TGTGCCACATCTAGCGGATCGAACACCGGGGAGCTGTTTTTT.